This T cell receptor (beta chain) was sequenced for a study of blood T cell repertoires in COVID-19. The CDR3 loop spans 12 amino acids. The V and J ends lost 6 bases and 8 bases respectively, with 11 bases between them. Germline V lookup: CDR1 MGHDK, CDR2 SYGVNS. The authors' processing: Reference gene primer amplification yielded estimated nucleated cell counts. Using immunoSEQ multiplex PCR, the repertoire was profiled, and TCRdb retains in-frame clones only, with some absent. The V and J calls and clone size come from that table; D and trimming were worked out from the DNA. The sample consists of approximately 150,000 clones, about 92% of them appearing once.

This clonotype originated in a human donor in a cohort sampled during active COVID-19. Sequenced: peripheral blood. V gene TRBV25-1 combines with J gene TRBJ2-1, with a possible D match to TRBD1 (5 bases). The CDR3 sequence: CASSLTVDEQFF. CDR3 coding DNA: TGTGCCAGCAGCTTGACAGTAGATGAGCAGTTCTTC.